This TCR beta chain was profiled in a study of shared clonotypes between healthy human individuals (dated by TCRdb to 2018 to 2021). Broadly, across the study: The cohort comprised a couple of women and three men aged 18 to 49 years. For each donor, CD4 naive and CD4 memory were each given three plates, CD8 naive was given two plates, and CD8 memory was given one plate. Blood TCR repertoires of several healthy adults were deeply sequenced to estimate repertoire size and the extent of clonotype sharing between individuals. To increase sequencing depth and limit assay-specific biases, different laboratories used diverse techniques to prepare libraries and sequence TCR repertoires. Per donor, leukapheresis produced somewhere between about 0.94 and 10 billion PBMCs.

Using the deep immunoSEQ assay, TCR CDR3 regions were amplified from genomic DNA by multiplex PCR. Extracted genomic DNA from each cell subset was distributed evenly across all wells of several immunoSEQ 96-well plates, and each plate was treated as a replicate. Each replicate PCR for sorted subsets received around 200 ng genomic DNA, equal to about 30,000 T cell genomes. Purified libraries were quantified with a Qubit 3.0 fluorometer, sized on a Bioanalyzer 2100, and re-quantified with the KAPA Library Quantification kit. Each immunoSEQ 96-well plate was sequenced on its own single-read 150-cycle Illumina NextSeq 550 flow cell. Per the original workflow: Because the immunoSEQ output included only junctional sequences and no quality scores, the filtering could not be the same as the filtering used for full-length reads. Sequences were annotated with PyIR, a Python wrapper for IgBLAST v1.9, using IMGT germline references to assign V/J genes and CDR3. Any read was removed if the V/J assignment was weak (E-value above 1e-6), the CDR3 was missing, or the read contained stop codons, out-of-frame junctions, or ambiguous translated residues. V3J clonotypes were defined as sequences sharing an identical inferred V gene, J gene, and CDR3 amino acid sequence. To compute the percentage overlap between repertoires, the number of shared unique clonotypes was divided by the size of the smaller repertoire. RTK rarefaction, the Chao1 estimator, and Recon v2.1 estimates of unobserved clonotypes were used to assess repertoire richness. OLGA was used to compute generation probabilities for all TCRbeta clonotypes that the gDNA method yielded from four donors. TCRdb took this table from immuneACCESS and kept in-frame rearrangements with V and J called. Such tables lack part of the clones; where checked against another copy, unresolved V genes explain under half of the gap, and the rest is unexplained. V, J and clone size are those of that table, while D and trimming were read from the DNA. This sample comprises 2 million to 2.5 million clones, under 95% of them detected only once. Under 2% of the sample goes to the ten largest clones.

CD8 naive samples were CD45RO-negative cells positively selected for CCR7, giving a CD45RA+CCR7+ population that excluded TemRA cells. Healthy HIV-negative adults with no recently reported acute infections or vaccinations were included as donors. All donors were Caucasian adults living in Nashville, Tennessee, USA. Blood was obtained by leukapheresis, after which PBMCs were separated by Ficoll-Histopaque density gradient centrifugation and cryopreserved in liquid nitrogen vapor phase. Purity and quantity of every magnetically sorted T cell population were checked by analytical flow cytometry. Genomic DNA was isolated from every sorted fraction and measured by UV absorbance on a Nanodrop 2000c. Results the study describes overall, beyond this receptor: Pairwise subsampling indicated that sequencing depth was expected to affect the degree of clonotype sharing among donors. Incomplete sequencing was indicated by rarefaction of sorted-subset datasets, despite the large sequencing depth. Compared with non-shared clonotypes, clonotypes shared by all four sorted-subset donors had higher generation probabilities. Across a few donors, about 5.2% of naive CD4, approximately 3.5% of naive CD8, approximately 2.5% of memory CD4, and 0.4% to 0.45% of memory CD8 clonotypes were shared. Naive subsets generally had larger estimated clonotype richness than memory subsets did. The small number of donors limited the genetic and exposure-history diversity represented. Only blood was sampled, and tissue TCR repertoires likely differ from those in blood.

Relative to germline, V is 0 bases shorter and J is 4 bases shorter, with 16 bases between their ends. CDR1 and CDR2, looked up from the germline V gene, are LGHNA and YNFKEQ. Spanning cysteine to phenylalanine, the CDR3 consists of 16 amino acids. The sequence is cut down to CDR3 DNA, 48 bases in frame from base 1. A word on this clone: Its antigen is unknown. No qualities accompany the bases; no much larger clone lies one base away.

The chain is assembled from TRBV4-2 and TRBJ2-7, and perhaps TRBD2 as D gene, on 6 matching bases. The source material was naive CD8+ T cells from PBMCs. What this sample's cell subset or site label stands for: CD45RA+CCR7+. The receptor was derived from a man aged 18-30 years in good health. Some clones in this sample may be carry-over from other donors' samples. The CDR3 reads as follows: CASSQDEVRGWYEQYF. In nucleotide form, the sequence is TGTGCCAGCAGCCAAGATGAGGTACGGGGGTGGTACGAGCAGTACTTC.